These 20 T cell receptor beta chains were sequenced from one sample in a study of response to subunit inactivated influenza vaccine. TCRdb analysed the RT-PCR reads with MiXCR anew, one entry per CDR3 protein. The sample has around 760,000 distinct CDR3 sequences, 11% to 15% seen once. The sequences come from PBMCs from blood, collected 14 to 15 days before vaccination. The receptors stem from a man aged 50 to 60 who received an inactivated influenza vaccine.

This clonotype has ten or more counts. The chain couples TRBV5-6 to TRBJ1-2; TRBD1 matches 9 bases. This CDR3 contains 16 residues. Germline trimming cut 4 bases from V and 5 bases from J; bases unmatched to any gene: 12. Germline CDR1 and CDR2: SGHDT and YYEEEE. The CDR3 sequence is CASSRNGQGLQYGYTF. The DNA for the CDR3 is TGTGCCAGCAGCCGTAACGGACAGGGGTTACAGTATGGCTACACCTTC.

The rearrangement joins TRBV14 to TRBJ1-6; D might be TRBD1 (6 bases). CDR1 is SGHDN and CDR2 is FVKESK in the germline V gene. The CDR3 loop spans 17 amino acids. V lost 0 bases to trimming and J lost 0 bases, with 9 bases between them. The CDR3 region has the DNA TGTGCCAGCAGCCAAGAAGACAGGCACTCCTATAATTCACCCCTCCACTTT. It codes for CASSQEDRHSYNSPLHF. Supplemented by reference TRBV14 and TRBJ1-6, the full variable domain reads EAGVTQFPSHSVIEKGQTVTLRCDPISGHDNLYWYRRVMGKEIKFLLHFVKESKQDESGMPNNRFLAERTGGTYSTLKVQPAELEDSGVYFCASSQEDRHSYNSPLHFGNGTRLTVT.

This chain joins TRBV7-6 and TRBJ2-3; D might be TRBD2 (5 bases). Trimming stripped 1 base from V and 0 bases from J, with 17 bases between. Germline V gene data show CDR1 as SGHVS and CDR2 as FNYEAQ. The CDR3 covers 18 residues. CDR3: CASSLDGVRGTSTDTQYF. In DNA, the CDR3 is TGTGCCAGCAGCTTAGATGGCGTACGGGGTACTAGCACAGATACGCAGTATTTT.

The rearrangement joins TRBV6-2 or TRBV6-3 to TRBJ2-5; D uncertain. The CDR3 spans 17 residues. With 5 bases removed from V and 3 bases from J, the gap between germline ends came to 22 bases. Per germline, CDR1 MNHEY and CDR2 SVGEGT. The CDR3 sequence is CASSTAGSRQGKETQYF. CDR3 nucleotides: TGTGCCAGCAGTACCGCAGGATCACGACAAGGCAAAGAGACCCAGTACTTC.

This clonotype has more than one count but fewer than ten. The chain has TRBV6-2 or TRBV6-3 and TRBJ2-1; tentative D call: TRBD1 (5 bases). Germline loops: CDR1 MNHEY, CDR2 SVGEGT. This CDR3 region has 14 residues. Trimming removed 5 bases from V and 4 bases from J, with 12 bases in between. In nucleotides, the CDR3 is TGTGCCAGCAGTCCCGCGACAGTTTACAATGAGCAGTTCTTC. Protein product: CASSPATVYNEQFF.

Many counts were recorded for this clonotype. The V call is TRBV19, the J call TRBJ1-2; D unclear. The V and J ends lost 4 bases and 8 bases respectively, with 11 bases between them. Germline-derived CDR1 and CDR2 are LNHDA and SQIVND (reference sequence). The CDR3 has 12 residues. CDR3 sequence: CASSTSAVGYTF. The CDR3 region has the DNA TGTGCCAGTAGTACGAGCGCCGTGGGCTACACCTTC.

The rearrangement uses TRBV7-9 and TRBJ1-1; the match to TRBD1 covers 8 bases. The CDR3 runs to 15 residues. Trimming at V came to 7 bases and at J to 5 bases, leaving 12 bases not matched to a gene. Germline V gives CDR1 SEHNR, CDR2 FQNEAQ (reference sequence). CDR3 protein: CASTLTSGGWTEAFF. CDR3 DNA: TGTGCCAGCACCCTGACGTCAGGGGGCTGGACTGAAGCTTTCTTT.

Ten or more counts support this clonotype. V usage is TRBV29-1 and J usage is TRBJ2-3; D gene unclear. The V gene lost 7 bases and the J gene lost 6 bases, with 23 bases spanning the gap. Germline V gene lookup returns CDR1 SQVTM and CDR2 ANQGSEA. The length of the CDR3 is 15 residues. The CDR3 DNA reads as TGCAGCGCTAGAAGAATGGGCCCGATACTCGATACGCAGTATTTT. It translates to CSARRMGPILDTQYF.

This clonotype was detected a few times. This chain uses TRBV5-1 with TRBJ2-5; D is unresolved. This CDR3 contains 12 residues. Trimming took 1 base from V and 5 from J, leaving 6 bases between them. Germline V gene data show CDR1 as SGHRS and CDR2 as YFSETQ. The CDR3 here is CASSLSMETQYF. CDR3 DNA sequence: TGCGCCAGCAGCTTGTCGATGGAGACCCAGTACTTC.

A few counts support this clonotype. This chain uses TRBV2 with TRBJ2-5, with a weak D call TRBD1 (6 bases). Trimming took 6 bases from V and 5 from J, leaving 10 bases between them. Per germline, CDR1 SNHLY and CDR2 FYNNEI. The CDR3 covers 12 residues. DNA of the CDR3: TGTGCCAGCAGCAGGGGTCCGGAGACCCAGTACTTC. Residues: CASSRGPETQYF. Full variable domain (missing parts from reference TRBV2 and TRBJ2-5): EPEVTQTPSHQVTQMGQEVILRCVPISNHLYFYWYRQILGQKVEFLVSFYNNEISEKSEIFDDQFSVERPDGSNFTLKIRSTKLEDSAMYFCASSRGPETQYFGPGTRLLVL.

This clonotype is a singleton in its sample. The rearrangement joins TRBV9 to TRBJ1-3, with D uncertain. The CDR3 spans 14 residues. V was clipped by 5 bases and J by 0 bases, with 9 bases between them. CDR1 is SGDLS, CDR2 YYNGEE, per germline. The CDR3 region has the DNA TGTGCCAGCAGTCGTCTTATCTCTGGAAACACCATATATTTT. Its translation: CASSRLISGNTIYF.

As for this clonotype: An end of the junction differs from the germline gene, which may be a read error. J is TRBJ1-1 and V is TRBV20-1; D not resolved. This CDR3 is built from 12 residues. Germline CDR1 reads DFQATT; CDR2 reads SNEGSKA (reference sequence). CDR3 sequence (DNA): TGCAGTGCTACTGCAGTGAACACTGAAGCTGTCTTT. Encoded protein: CSATAVNTEAVF.

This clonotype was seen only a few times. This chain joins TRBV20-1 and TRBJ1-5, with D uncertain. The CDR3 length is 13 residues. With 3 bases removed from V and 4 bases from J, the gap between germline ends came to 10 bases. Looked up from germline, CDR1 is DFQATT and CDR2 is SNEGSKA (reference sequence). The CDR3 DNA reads TGCAGTGCTAGTGATACGGCGAATCAGCCCCAGCATTTT. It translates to CSASDTANQPQHF.

CDR3 coding DNA: TGCGCCAGCAGCCAAGACCCTGTGAACACTGAAGCTTTCTTT. It is translated as CASSQDPVNTEAFF. The genes are TRBV4-1 and TRBJ1-1; D is ambiguous. The V gene lost 0 bases and the J gene lost 0 bases, with 5 bases spanning the gap. Germline V gene lookup returns CDR1 MGHRA and CDR2 YSYEKL. The CDR3 totals 14 residues.

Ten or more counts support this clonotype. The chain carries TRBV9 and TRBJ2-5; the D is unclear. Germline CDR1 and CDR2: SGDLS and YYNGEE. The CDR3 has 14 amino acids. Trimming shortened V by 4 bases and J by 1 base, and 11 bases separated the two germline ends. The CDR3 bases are TGTGCCAGCAGCTCACATCCAGGCCAAGAGACCCAGTACTTC. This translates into CASSSHPGQETQYF.

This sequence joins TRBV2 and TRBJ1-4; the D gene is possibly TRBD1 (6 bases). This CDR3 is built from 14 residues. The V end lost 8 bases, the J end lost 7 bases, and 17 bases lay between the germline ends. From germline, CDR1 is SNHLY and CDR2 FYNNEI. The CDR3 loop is CASGRSGGLEKLFF. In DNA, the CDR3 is TGTGCCAGCGGACGGTCCGGGGGCCTTGAAAAACTGTTTTTT. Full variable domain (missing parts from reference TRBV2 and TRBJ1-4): EPEVTQTPSHQVTQMGQEVILRCVPISNHLYFYWYRQILGQKVEFLVSFYNNEISEKSEIFDDQFSVERPDGSNFTLKIRSTKLEDSAMYFCASGRSGGLEKLFFGSGTQLSVL.

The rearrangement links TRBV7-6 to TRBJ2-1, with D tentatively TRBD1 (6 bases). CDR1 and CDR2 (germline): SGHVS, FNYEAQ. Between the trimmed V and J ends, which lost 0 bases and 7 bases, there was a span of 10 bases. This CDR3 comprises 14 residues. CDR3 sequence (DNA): TGTGCCAGCAGCTTAGCTGTGGGGACAAATGAGCAGTTCTTC. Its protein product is CASSLAVGTNEQFF.

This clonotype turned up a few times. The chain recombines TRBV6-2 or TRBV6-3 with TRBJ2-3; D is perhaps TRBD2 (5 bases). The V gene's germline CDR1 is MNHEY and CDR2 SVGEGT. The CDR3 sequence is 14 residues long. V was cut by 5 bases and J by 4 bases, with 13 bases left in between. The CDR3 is CASSLIGESDTQYF. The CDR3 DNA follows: TGTGCCAGCAGTCTAATCGGGGAGTCAGATACGCAGTATTTT.

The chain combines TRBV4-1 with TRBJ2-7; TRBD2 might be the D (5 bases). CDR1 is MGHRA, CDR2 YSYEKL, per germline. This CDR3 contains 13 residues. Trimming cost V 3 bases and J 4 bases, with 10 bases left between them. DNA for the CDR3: TGCGCCAGCAGCCAGCGACTAATATACGAGCAGTACTTC. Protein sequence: CASSQRLIYEQYF.

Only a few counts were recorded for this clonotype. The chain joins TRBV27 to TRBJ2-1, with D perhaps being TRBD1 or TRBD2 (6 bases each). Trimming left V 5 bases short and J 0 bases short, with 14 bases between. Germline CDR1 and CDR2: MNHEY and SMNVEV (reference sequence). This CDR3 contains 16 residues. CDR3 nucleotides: TGTGCCAGCAGTGGAGGGGGTCGGGGCTCCTACAATGAGCAGTTCTTC. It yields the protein CASSGGGRGSYNEQFF.